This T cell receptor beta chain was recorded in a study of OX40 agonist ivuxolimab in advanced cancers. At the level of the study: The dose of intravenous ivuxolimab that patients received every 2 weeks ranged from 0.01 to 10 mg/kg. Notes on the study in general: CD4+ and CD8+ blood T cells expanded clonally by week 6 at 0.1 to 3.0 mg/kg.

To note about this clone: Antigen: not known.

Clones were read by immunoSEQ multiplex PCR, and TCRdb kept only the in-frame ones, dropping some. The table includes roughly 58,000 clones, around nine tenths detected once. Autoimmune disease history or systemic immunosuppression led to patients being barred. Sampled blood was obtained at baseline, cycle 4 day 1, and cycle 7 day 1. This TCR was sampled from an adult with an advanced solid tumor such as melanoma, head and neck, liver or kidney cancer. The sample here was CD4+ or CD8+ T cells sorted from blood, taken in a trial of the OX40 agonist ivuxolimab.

The CDR3 DNA follows: TGCGCCAGCAGCCAAGCTGGGACAGGGTCCTCCTACAATGAGCAGTTCTTC. Translation gives CASSQAGTGSSYNEQFF. This rearrangement joins TRBV4-1 to TRBJ2-1; 9 bases agree with TRBD1. Germline V gene lookup returns CDR1 MGHRA and CDR2 YSYEKL. The CDR3 sequence is 17 residues long. V gave up 1 base and J gave up 0 bases; unmatched junction bases: 4.